This TCR beta chain appears in the sequencing data of a study of blood T cell repertoires in COVID-19 (dated by TCRdb to the early 2020s). About the investigation overall: Samples from collaborators originated in the United States, Italy and Spain and spanned both the acute and convalescent phases of COVID-19. Subjects who had been exposed to COVID-19, were actively infected with it, or had recovered from it provided the deeply sampled blood TCRbeta repertoires that made up the dataset. The material from the prospective study consisted of cDNA or gDNA derived from T cells, B-cell-depleted T cells, or PBMCs. HLA class I and class II types, where available, came from metadata supplied by the sample provider rather than from assay-based typing. A de-identified subject ID, COVID-19 status, age in years and sex were almost always included in the sample metadata. Samples came from the ongoing ImmuneRACE study (first 160 participants) plus 1,254 subjects from 6 global collaborators. The repertoires were released in a freely available public database intended as a resource for research on the immune response to SARS-CoV-2.

As to this clone: It has no known antigen specificity. One base away there is no much larger clone; base qualities are not given.

Participants in the prospective study were enrolled through a virtual design, were aged roughly 18 to 100 years, and lived in roughly 25 United States geographic areas. To assign participants to cohorts, the prospective study relied on clinical history that participants themselves reported in a screening survey and a study questionnaire. Exposed participants were defined as having been in contact with someone with a PCR-confirmed or clinician-diagnosed COVID-19 case within 2 weeks of study entry. In the prospective study, whole blood, serum and a nasopharyngeal or oropharyngeal swab were collected from each participant by mobile phlebotomists. Participants in the prospective study had the option to provide additional blood draws and questionnaires over an approximately two-month period. Prospective study blood samples were shipped either frozen or at room temperature before DNA extraction. CDR1 is given as SGHVS and CDR2 as FNYEAQ, both from the germline V gene. The CDR3 has 12 amino acids, counting the end cysteine and phenylalanine. The entry retains the CDR3 DNA only, 36 bases that are in frame from base 1. V is cut back by 7 bases and J by 5 bases, with 2 bases in the junction unmatched.

TCRbeta CDR3 regions were amplified from genomic DNA using the immunoSEQ Assay, a bias-controlled multiplex PCR. Per the original workflow: The number of nucleated cells in each sample was estimated from the amplification of reference gene primers within the assay. Sequence reads were collapsed and filtered to measure the absolute abundance of every unique TCRbeta CDR3 rearrangement. For each sample, productive Simpson clonality was calculated as the square root of Simpson's diversity index across productive rearrangements. Imported from immuneACCESS, the table was reduced by TCRdb to in-frame sequences with V and J called. These copies leave out some clones; in studies compared against another copy, an unresolved V gene accounts for under half, and the cause of the remainder is not known. V, J and clone size are those of that table, while D and trimming were read from the DNA. This sample has nearly 300,000 clones in its table, and under 90% of those were observed once. Together, the top ten hold roughly 2.9% of the sample.

The research as a whole found: The quantity of clinical and demographic metadata differed by source and by participant and was supplied without curation.

This chain joins TRBV7-6 to TRBJ2-7, with TRBD2 identical over 10 junction bases. Sequenced input: PBMCs or T cells enriched from blood (not recorded which). This clonotype was obtained from a woman between 50 and 59 years old who had been exposed to COVID-19. The nucleotides are TGTGCCAGCACAGCGGGGGGGCACGAGCAGTACTTC. This translates into CASTAGGHEQYF.